The 9 T cell receptor beta chains below come from one sample, sequenced in a study of T cells in Graves' hyperthyroidism and ophthalmopathy. RNA transcripts gave rise to amplified TCR beta CDR3 regions. During a first-round RT-PCR of the TCR CDR3, the HTBI primer set was used. Each CDR3 protein is one row after TCRdb ran MiXCR on the multiplex PCR reads. The repertoire holds under 650,000 distinct CDR3 sequences, with about a sixth as singletons. Sequences were obtained from blood. The receptors derive from a woman in her 30s with Graves' hyperthyroidism.

This clonotype was seen only once. This rearrangement joins TRBV19 to TRBJ2-7, with 9 bases lining up with TRBD1. The J segment lost 4 bases and the V segment lost 5 bases, leaving 9 bases of the junction unmatched. There are 15 residues in the CDR3. Germline-derived CDR1 and CDR2 are LNHDA and SQIVND (reference sequence). The CDR3 loop is CASSDLPGQGYEQYF. CDR3 nucleotide sequence: TGTGCCAGTAGTGACCTTCCGGGACAGGGTTACGAGCAGTACTTC. Full variable domain (missing parts from reference TRBV19 and TRBJ2-7): DGGITQSPKYLFRKEGQNVTLSCEQNLNHDAMYWYRQDPGQGLRLIYYSQIVNDFQKGDIAEGYSVSREKKESFPLTVTSAQKNPTAFYLCASSDLPGQGYEQYFGPGTRLTVT.

The chain links TRBV6-1 to TRBJ2-3, with 12 bases matching TRBD1. From germline, CDR1 is MNHNS and CDR2 SASEGT. The V segment lost 5 bases and the J segment 7 bases; nucleotides outside the gene matches: 7. The CDR3 runs to 15 residues. The CDR3 region has the DNA TGTGCCAGCAGTCCCGGGACAGGGGGCAAGTATACGCAGTATTTT. This encodes CASSPGTGGKYTQYF.

At least ten counts were recorded for this clonotype. CDR3 protein: CASSGQGAPTGELFF. The CDR3 DNA is TGTGCCAGCAGTGGACAGGGGGCGCCCACCGGGGAGCTGTTTTTT. V is TRBV2 and J is TRBJ2-2, with 10 bases identical to TRBD1. There are 15 residues in the CDR3. After removal of 4 bases from V and 4 bases from J, the junction contained 3 bases not matched to a gene. CDR1 SNHLY and CDR2 FYNNEI come from the germline V gene.

J is TRBJ1-1 and V is TRBV6-2 or TRBV6-3; perhaps TRBD1 as D (6 bases). The V end lost 6 bases, the J end lost 2 bases, and 16 bases lay between the germline ends. This CDR3 spans 15 amino acids. The germline V gene encodes CDR1 MNHEY and CDR2 SVGEGT. CDR3 sequence reads: CASSPNRVVNTEAFF. As DNA, the CDR3 is TGTGCCAGCAGCCCGAACAGGGTGGTCAACACTGAAGCTTTCTTT.

This clonotype was counted many times. V is TRBV25-1 and J is TRBJ2-1; no firm D call. From germline, CDR1 is MGHDK and CDR2 SYGVNS. Trimming left V 8 bases short and J 5 bases short, with 25 bases between. The CDR3 is 17 residues long. CDR3 DNA: TGTGCCAGCTATAAGAGCACCCTGGCCATCTTTAACAATGAGCAGTTCTTC. This sequence encodes CASYKSTLAIFNNEQFF.

This clonotype was found many times. This chain joins TRBV6-2 or TRBV6-3 and TRBJ2-1; 12 positions match TRBD2. The CDR3 is 15 amino acids. Germline CDR1 is MNHEY and CDR2 is SVGEGT. Losses at the gene ends were 7 bases for V and 12 bases for J; bases not matched to a gene: 13. Here the CDR3 reads CASTPGLAGGPAQFF. The CDR3 DNA reads as TGTGCCAGCACCCCCGGGCTAGCGGGAGGGCCGGCGCAGTTCTTC.

The J gene is TRBJ2-7, the V gene TRBV6-2 or TRBV6-3; no clear D gene. With 5 bases removed from V and 7 bases from J, the gap between germline ends came to 18 bases. Looked up from germline, CDR1 is MNHEY and CDR2 is SVGEGT. The CDR3 sequence is 14 residues long. The CDR3 region is CASSPDNSISEQYF. The CDR3 DNA sequence: TGTGCCAGCAGTCCTGATAACAGTATCTCGGAGCAGTACTTC.

The rearrangement uses TRBV7-2 and TRBJ2-5, with TRBD2 identical over 7 bases. This CDR3 has 14 residues. V lost 6 bases to trimming and J lost 5 bases; unmatched junction nucleotides: 9. The germline CDR1 and CDR2 sequences are SGHTA and FQGNSA. The CDR3 DNA reads as TGTGCCAGCAGGGCGGGACTAACGGGGGAGACCCAGTACTTC. Translation: CASRAGLTGETQYF.

This clonotype showed up many times. This chain connects TRBV14 to TRBJ1-1; a possible D gene is TRBD1 (5 bases). CDR3 length equals 16 residues. Germline V lookup: CDR1 SGHDN, CDR2 FVKESK. V lost 2 bases to trimming and J lost 1 base, with 14 bases between them. For the CDR3, the DNA is TGTGCCAGCAGCCAATTTGGATTGGGGGGGAACACTGAAGCTTTCTTT. This translates into CASSQFGLGGNTEAFF.